These 12 T cell receptor beta chains were sequenced from one sample in a study of blood T cell repertoires in COVID-19. Only in-frame clones appear in the TCRdb table, and some are missing; sequencing was by immunoSEQ multiplex PCR. The sample carries roughly 280,000 clones, just under 90% recorded once. Sequenced: PBMCs or T cells enriched from blood (not recorded which). The receptors shown here come from an older woman who had recovered from COVID-19.

In this sample, this clone turned up once. This sequence joins TRBV27 and TRBJ2-7, with 7 positions matching TRBD1. Germline CDR1 is MNHEY and CDR2 is SMNVEV (reference sequence). With V trimmed by 5 bases and J by 7 bases, 8 bases remained unmatched. This CDR3 has 13 amino acids. The CDR3 protein is CASSRTGLGEQYF. The CDR3 nucleotides are TGTGCCAGCAGTCGGACAGGACTGGGGGAGCAGTACTTC.

V usage is TRBV7-2 and J usage is TRBJ2-7, with 11 bases lining up with TRBD2. The CDR3 is 14 amino acids. Trimming removed 4 bases from V and 4 bases from J; junction bases left unmatched: 3. CDR1 is SGHTA and CDR2 is FQGNSA in the germline V gene. The CDR3 DNA sequence: TGTGCCAGCAGCTCGACTAGCGGGACGTACGAGCAGTACTTC. As protein: CASSSTSGTYEQYF.

This clone has just one count. V is TRBV9 and J is TRBJ1-6; 7 positions agree with TRBD1. Germline lookup yields CDR1 SGDLS and CDR2 YYNGEE. The length of the CDR3 is 14 residues. V lost 3 bases and J lost 6; bases outside the gene matches: 3. DNA for the CDR3: TGTGCCAGCAGCGCGCAGGGGGGTAATTCACCCCTCCACTTT. Translated, it gives CASSAQGGNSPLHF.

CDR3 amino acids: CASLIRAGWNIQYF. In DNA, the CDR3 is TGTGCTAGCCTCATACGGGCAGGGTGGAACATTCAGTACTTC. V usage is TRBV7-7 and J usage is TRBJ2-4; D is possibly TRBD1 (5 bases). The CDR3 is made up of 14 amino acids. CDR1 is SSHAT and CDR2 is FNYEAQ in the germline V gene (reference sequence).

This chain links TRBV9 with TRBJ1-1, with TRBD1 matching over 7 bases. Germline CDR1 and CDR2: SGDLS and YYNGEE. The junction had 4 bases not matched to a gene; V was cut back by 0 bases and J by 11 bases. The CDR3 is 12 amino acids. DNA of the CDR3: TGTGCCAGCAGCGTAGCTGAGGGGGCGGCTTTCTTT. It specifies CASSVAEGAAFF.

This rearrangement joins TRBV28 to TRBJ1-5, with D perhaps matching TRBD1 (6 bases). The CDR3 sequence is 14 residues long. CDR1 is MDHEN, CDR2 SYDVKM, per germline. V was shortened by 3 bases and J by 10 bases, with 16 bases between the two germline ends. CDR3 coding DNA: TGTGCCAGCAGTTTTGGGGACACAATCAAACCCCAGCATTTT. Protein sequence: CASSFGDTIKPQHF.

The V call is TRBV2, the J call TRBJ1-5, with 10 bases matching TRBD1. Trimming at V came to 5 bases and at J to 3 bases, leaving 7 bases not matched to a gene. CDR3 size: 16 residues. CDR1 SNHLY and CDR2 FYNNEI come from the germline V gene. The CDR3 is CASSSGTGADNQPQHF. The CDR3 DNA reads as TGTGCCAGCAGTTCCGGGACAGGGGCCGACAATCAGCCCCAGCATTTT.

The chain carries TRBV5-1 and TRBJ1-1; D gene ambiguous. The length of the CDR3 is 14 residues. V was pared by 1 base and J by 6 bases, with 13 bases between. Germline V gene lookup returns CDR1 SGHRS and CDR2 YFSETQ. The CDR3 reads CASSLSRLAPEAFF. The CDR3 DNA is TGCGCCAGCAGCTTGTCCCGCCTAGCTCCTGAAGCTTTCTTT.

V gene TRBV10-2 combines with J gene TRBJ1-2, with D possibly TRBD1 on 5 matching bases. CDR1 WSHSY and CDR2 SAAADI come from the germline V gene. Trimming took off 3 bases at V and 4 bases at J, with 12 bases between the two ends. The CDR3 contains 14 residues. The CDR3 sequence is CASSDGALSYGYTF. For the CDR3, the DNA is TGCGCCAGCAGTGATGGGGCACTATCCTATGGCTACACCTTC.

V usage is TRBV5-4 and J usage is TRBJ2-1, with 9 bases that match TRBD2. This CDR3 is built from 15 residues. Unmatched junction bases numbered 6, after V lost 4 bases and J lost 4 bases. CDR1 and CDR2 (germline): SGHNT, YYREEE (reference sequence). The CDR3 spells CASSLAGRLYNEQFF. In DNA form, the CDR3 reads TGTGCCAGCAGCCTAGCGGGGAGACTATACAATGAGCAGTTCTTC.

This rearrangement joins TRBV18 to TRBJ1-3; no clear D. Germline CDR1 and CDR2: KGHSH and LQKENI. The CDR3 covers 14 residues. With 7 bases removed from V and 0 bases from J, the gap between germline ends came to 10 bases. The CDR3: CASFGASSGNTIYF. Written as DNA, the CDR3 is TGTGCCAGCTTCGGAGCTAGCTCTGGAAACACCATATATTTT.

The rearrangement uses TRBV9 and TRBJ2-5; maybe TRBD1 (6 bases). Between the trimmed V and J ends, which lost 5 bases and 5 bases, there was a span of 13 bases. The CDR3 consists of 13 residues. Per the germline V gene, CDR1 is SGDLS and CDR2 is YYNGEE. CDR3 region: CASRGQNGETQYF. The CDR3 DNA sequence: TGTGCCAGCAGAGGACAGAACGGCGAGACCCAGTACTTC.